The next 26 T cell receptor beta chains were all read from a single sample in a study of T cell responses to AZD1222 COVID-19 vaccine. Data came from immunoSEQ multiplex PCR; TCRdb stores just in-frame clones and leaves some out. This sample carries about 150,000 clones, 85% to 95% of them seen once, and the ten largest clones take around 1.3%. The material sequenced was peripheral blood, taken on day 0 of AZD1222 vaccination. These receptors were obtained from an adult in good health.

The chain couples TRBV28 to TRBJ2-1; unclear D gene. Trimming removed 4 bases from V and 8 bases from J, with 18 bases in between. CDR3 length: 15 amino acids. In germline, CDR1 is MDHEN, CDR2 SYDVKM. The CDR3 spells CASSSAERLPDEQFF. DNA for the CDR3: TGTGCCAGCAGTTCGGCCGAGAGGCTGCCGGATGAGCAGTTCTTC.

The chain recombines TRBV11-2 with TRBJ1-1; D not resolved. CDR3 length equals 13 residues. Germline assignment: CDR1 SGHAT and CDR2 FQNNGV. The V gene lost 0 bases and the J gene lost 5 bases, with 7 bases spanning the gap. The CDR3 is CASSLDRQTEAFF. CDR3 coding DNA: TGTGCCAGCAGCTTAGATCGCCAGACTGAAGCTTTCTTT.

The chain uses TRBV10-3 and TRBJ1-2; D uncertain. The CDR3 is 13 residues long. Deletions cut 5 bases from V and 4 bases from J, with 11 bases between. Germline V gene data show CDR1 as ENHRY and CDR2 as SYGVKD. CDR3 sequence: CAISPAAFYGYTF. CDR3 nucleotides: TGTGCCATCAGTCCTGCGGCCTTCTATGGCTACACCTTC.

V usage is TRBV28 and J usage is TRBJ1-2; D is undetermined. Germline CDR1 MDHEN, CDR2 SYDVKM. The germline V and J ends were trimmed by 5 bases and 7 bases, with 8 bases remaining between them. CDR3 size: 11 residues. The CDR3 here is CASSGLSGYTF. In nucleotides, the CDR3 is TGTGCCAGCAGTGGGCTAAGTGGCTACACCTTC.

CDR3 sequence (DNA): TGTGCCAGCAGTTTAGATAGTAGAACTGAAGCTTTCTTT. This translates into CASSLDSRTEAFF. The rearrangement uses TRBV12-3 or TRBV12-4 and TRBJ1-1; D gene unclear. V dropped 1 base and J dropped 5 bases, with 8 bases sitting between them. The CDR3 is made up of 13 amino acids.

The count of this clone is one. The chain joins TRBV5-8 to TRBJ2-2, with D perhaps TRBD1 (5 bases). The V gene lost 1 base and the J gene lost 5 bases, with 18 bases spanning the gap. This CDR3 is built from 17 residues. Germline V lookup: CDR1 SGHTS, CDR2 YDEGEE. Here the CDR3 DNA reads TGTGCCAGCAGCTTGCGGCAGGGTTCGAAGAAAACCGGGGAGCTGTTTTTT. Translation: CASSLRQGSKKTGELFF.

This chain links TRBV6-2 or TRBV6-3 with TRBJ2-7; D is possibly TRBD1 (6 bases). The CDR3 has 15 amino acids. Germline values: CDR1 MNHEY, CDR2 SVGEGT. V lost 2 bases and J lost 0, with 11 bases in between. The CDR3 spells CASSYRQAASYEQYV. CDR3 nucleotide sequence: TGTGCCAGCAGTTACCGACAGGCCGCCTCCTACGAGCAGTACGTC.

J is TRBJ1-2 and V is TRBV7-9, with D unclear. The germline CDR1 and CDR2 sequences are SEHNR and FQNEAQ (reference sequence). Trimming stripped 1 base from V and 4 bases from J, with 7 bases between. This CDR3 region has 13 residues. The CDR3 here is CASSLGQSYGYTF. The CDR3 bases are TGTGCCAGCAGCTTAGGTCAGAGCTATGGCTACACCTTC.

The V and J genes are TRBV12-5 and TRBJ2-2; D uncertain. Looked up from germline, CDR1 is LGHNT and CDR2 is FRNRAP. V shed 7 bases and J shed 3 bases, with 12 bases lying between them. The CDR3 runs 14 residues. The CDR3 loop is CASEPDGYTGELFF. The CDR3 nucleotides are TGTGCTAGTGAACCAGACGGATACACCGGGGAGCTGTTTTTT.

The genes are TRBV28 and TRBJ1-2; a weak D match, TRBD1 (6 bases). The CDR3 contains 15 residues. In germline, CDR1 is MDHEN, CDR2 SYDVKM. Between the trimmed V and J ends, which lost 4 bases and 7 bases, there was a span of 19 bases. In DNA form, the CDR3 reads TGTGCCAGCAGTTCCACGACAGGTTCGGATCCTGGCTACACCTTC. As protein: CASSSTTGSDPGYTF.

The genes are TRBV28 and TRBJ2-7; D is unresolved. This CDR3 comprises 10 residues. Between the trimmed V and J ends, which lost 7 bases and 3 bases, there was a span of 4 bases. From germline, CDR1 is MDHEN and CDR2 SYDVKM. The chain's CDR3 is CASIIYEQYV. DNA of the CDR3: TGTGCCAGCATTATCTACGAGCAGTACGTC.

The CDR3 coding sequence is TGTGCCAGCAGCTTAGCGCTGGAAAGGTCCACTGAAGCTTTCTTT. Translating it yields CASSLALERSTEAFF. This sequence joins TRBV7-8 and TRBJ1-1; D is uncertain. CDR1 and CDR2 (germline): SGHVS, FQNEAQ. This CDR3 contains 15 residues. V gave up 0 bases and J gave up 4 bases, with 12 bases separating them. Full variable domain (missing parts from reference TRBV7-8 and TRBJ1-1): GAGVSQSPRYKVAKRGQDVALRCDPISGHVSLFWYQQALGQGPEFLTYFQNEAQLDKSGLPSDRFFAERPEGSVSTLKIQRTQQEDSAVYLCASSLALERSTEAFFGQGTRLTVV.

V gene TRBV6-2 or TRBV6-3 combines with J gene TRBJ2-5; 13 bases fit TRBD2. The V and J ends lost 2 bases and 4 bases, in that order; junction bases with no gene match: 1. Germline loops: CDR1 MNHEY, CDR2 SVGEGT. The CDR3 covers 15 residues. The CDR3 reads CASSYGLAGVETQYF. CDR3 in DNA: TGTGCCAGCAGTTACGGACTAGCGGGAGTAGAGACCCAGTACTTC.

J is TRBJ1-6 and V is TRBV6-1, with TRBD1 identical over 7 bases. J lost 10 bases, V lost 2 bases, and 8 bases had no gene match. Germline V gene sequence: CDR1 MNHNS, CDR2 SASEGT. This CDR3 spans 15 amino acids. The CDR3 spells CASSEFVEGASPLHF. CDR3 nucleotides: TGTGCCAGCAGTGAATTCGTAGAGGGGGCCTCACCCCTCCACTTT.

J is TRBJ1-5 and V is TRBV4-2; perhaps TRBD1 as D (6 bases). The CDR3 loop spans 14 amino acids. Germline V lookup: CDR1 LGHNA, CDR2 YNFKEQ. V was clipped by 6 bases and J by 4 bases, with 13 bases between them. CDR3 residues: CASRQGITNQPQHF. The CDR3, as DNA: TGTGCCAGCAGACAGGGTATTACGAATCAGCCCCAGCATTTT.

This chain links TRBV3-1 (or the pseudogene TRBV3-2) with TRBJ1-2; TRBD1 is a possible D gene (5 bases). V was trimmed by 0 bases and J by 7 bases, leaving 24 bases between them. Per the germline V gene, CDR1 is LGHDT and CDR2 is YNNKEL (reference sequence). The CDR3 sequence is 18 residues long. The CDR3 bases are TGTGCCAGCAGCCAAGATACAACAGGACCATGGGAAGAGTCTGGCTACACCTTC. Protein sequence: CASSQDTTGPWEESGYTF.

V and J are TRBV2 and TRBJ2-7; possible D gene TRBD1, 6 bases. Trimming left V 4 bases short and J 4 bases short, with 20 bases between. Germline CDR1 is SNHLY and CDR2 is FYNNEI. The CDR3 loop spans 16 amino acids. The CDR3 DNA reads as TGTGCCAGCAGTGTGTGGAAGTGGGGGCCTCGTTACGAGCAGTACGTC. Translation: CASSVWKWGPRYEQYV.

J is TRBJ1-6 and V is TRBV7-2, with D perhaps TRBD1 (5 bases). With 2 bases removed from V and 9 bases from J, the gap between germline ends came to 17 bases. CDR1 and CDR2 from the germline V gene are SGHTA and FQGNSA. CDR3 length: 16 residues. This chain's CDR3 is CASSLQLGVNSSPLHF. The CDR3 region has the DNA TGTGCCAGCAGCTTACAATTGGGGGTAAACAGTTCACCCCTCCACTTT.

This rearrangement joins TRBV6-1 to TRBJ1-2; D uncertain. The V end was cut by 2 bases, the J end by 4 bases, with 20 bases between. The germline V gene encodes CDR1 MNHNS and CDR2 SASEGT. The CDR3 consists of 17 residues. CDR3 bases: TGTGCCAGCAGTGAACCCCAGGAAGCGGGCAGCTTCTATGGCTACACCTTC. Protein sequence: CASSEPQEAGSFYGYTF.

Concerning this clone: Mismatch with germline at one junction end may stem from a read error. The rearrangement joins TRBV3-1 (or the pseudogene TRBV3-2) to TRBJ1-2; 8 positions agree with TRBD1. The CDR3 sequence is 12 residues long. CDR1 and CDR2 (germline): LGHDT, YNNKEL (reference sequence). In DNA form, the CDR3 reads TGTGCCAGCAGCCAACAGGGGGCGCAGGCCTTTTTC. It yields the protein CASSQQGAQAFF.

The chain carries TRBV2 and TRBJ1-1; D is possibly TRBD1 (5 bases). This CDR3 has 13 residues. Germline-derived CDR1 and CDR2 are SNHLY and FYNNEI. Trimming cost V 6 bases and J 1 base, with 9 bases left between them. CDR3 in amino acids: CASRGDENTEAFF. CDR3 coding DNA: TGTGCCAGCAGAGGGGACGAGAACACTGAAGCTTTCTTT.

This rearrangement joins TRBV11-2 to TRBJ1-6; D not certain. The V end lost 0 bases, the J end lost 9 bases, and 12 bases lay between the germline ends. This CDR3 region has 15 residues. CDR1 and CDR2 from the germline V gene are SGHAT and FQNNGV. The CDR3 region is CASSLDFGPVSPLHF. CDR3 DNA: TGTGCCAGCAGCTTAGATTTCGGCCCCGTTTCACCCCTCCACTTT.

V gene TRBV6-5 combines with J gene TRBJ2-1; the D call may be TRBD1 or TRBD2 (5 bases each). The V and J ends lost 0 bases and 8 bases respectively, with 8 bases between them. The CDR3 sequence is 13 residues long. From germline, CDR1 is MNHEY and CDR2 SVGAGI. DNA for the CDR3: TGTGCCAGCAGTTACTCGAGGGGCTATGAGCAGTTCTTC. Translated, it gives CASSYSRGYEQFF.

The genes are TRBV6-2 or TRBV6-3 and TRBJ1-1, with D unresolved. Germline loops: CDR1 MNHEY, CDR2 SVGEGT. The length of the CDR3 is 16 residues. V lost 4 bases, J lost 1 base, and 16 bases lay in between. CDR3 region: CASSLPPPRGNTEAFF. Here the CDR3 DNA reads TGTGCCAGCAGTTTGCCCCCTCCACGAGGGAACACTGAAGCTTTCTTT.

This chain joins TRBV15 and TRBJ1-4, with D possibly matching TRBD1 (6 bases). Germline V CDR1 and CDR2: LNHNV, YYDKDF (reference sequence). This CDR3 is built from 12 residues. V lost 8 bases and J 8 bases, leaving 12 bases between the germline ends. The CDR3 DNA reads as TGTGCCACCGGACAGTTGGTAGAAAAACTGTTTTTT. Protein product: CATGQLVEKLFF.

V gene TRBV2 combines with J gene TRBJ1-5, with a possible D match to TRBD1 (6 bases). V was trimmed by 2 bases and J by 1 base, leaving 9 bases between them. This CDR3 is 15 amino acids long. Germline values: CDR1 SNHLY, CDR2 FYNNEI. The DNA for the CDR3 is TGTGCCAGCAGTGAAATAGGGGGAAGCAATCAGCCCCAGCATTTT. Its protein product is CASSEIGGSNQPQHF. The variable domain in full, with the rest retrieved from reference TRBV2 and TRBJ1-5, is EPEVTQTPSHQVTQMGQEVILRCVPISNHLYFYWYRQILGQKVEFLVSFYNNEISEKSEIFDDQFSVERPDGSNFTLKIRSTKLEDSAMYFCASSEIGGSNQPQHFGDGTRLSIL.